These 10 T cell receptor beta chains came from one sample sequenced in a study of blood T cell repertoires in COVID-19. Sequenced by immunoSEQ multiplex PCR; TCRdb stores in-frame clones only, minus some. The data show 90,000 or so clones, with about 88% seen just once and more than 1% held by the top ten. Sequenced input: peripheral blood. All receptors come from a man older than 75 with active or convalescent COVID-19.

The chain has TRBV19 and TRBJ1-2; the match to TRBD1 covers 10 bases. CDR1 is LNHDA and CDR2 is SQIVND in the germline V gene (reference sequence). The V and J ends lost 7 bases and 6 bases, in that order; junction bases with no gene match: 8. The CDR3 loop spans 14 amino acids. The CDR3 is CASNPIGTGDGYTF. In nucleotides, the CDR3 is TGTGCCAGTAACCCAATCGGGACAGGGGATGGCTACACCTTC.

The V call is TRBV12-3 or TRBV12-4, the J call TRBJ1-6; D unresolved. The CDR3 length is 13 residues. V was clipped by 5 bases and J by 8 bases, with 10 bases between them. CDR3 protein: CASSGEGDSPLHF. In DNA, the CDR3 is TGTGCCAGCAGTGGGGAGGGTGATTCACCCCTCCACTTT.

This chain joins TRBV5-4 and TRBJ2-5; 8 bases align to TRBD2. Germline V gene data show CDR1 as SGHNT and CDR2 as YYREEE (reference sequence). The junction had 12 bases not matched to a gene; V was cut back by 3 bases and J by 5 bases. The CDR3 is made up of 16 amino acids. CDR3 loop: CASSYSGGRLRETQYF. DNA of the CDR3: TGTGCCAGCAGCTATTCGGGCGGGAGGCTTCGGGAGACCCAGTACTTC.

The rearrangement joins TRBV7-2 to TRBJ2-3; perhaps TRBD2 as D (5 bases). The ends were cut back, 5 bases at V and 0 bases at J, with 15 bases in the middle. CDR1 is SGHTA and CDR2 is FQGNSA in the germline V gene. The CDR3 extends over 16 amino acids. The CDR3 DNA reads as TGTGCCAGCAGCAAGGAGGCGGAGAGAAGCACAGATACGCAGTATTTT. Amino acid sequence: CASSKEAERSTDTQYF.

The rearrangement joins TRBV12-3 or TRBV12-4 to TRBJ1-4, with 8 bases that match TRBD1. This CDR3 contains 13 residues. V gave up 4 bases and J gave up 11 bases; unmatched junction bases: 6. The CDR3 DNA follows: TGTGCCAGCAGTTCAGGGAGACAGGGGAAACTGTTTTTT. Amino acids: CASSSGRQGKLFF.

The chain joins TRBV28 to TRBJ1-1; the D gene is possibly TRBD1 (6 bases). This CDR3 has 15 residues. V shed 6 bases and J shed 7 bases, with 21 bases lying between them. CDR1 and CDR2 from the germline V gene are MDHEN and SYDVKM. CDR3 nucleotide sequence: TGTGCCAGCAGGCGCCAAGGATCAAGGGGGTTTGAAGCTTTCTTT. This translates into CASRRQGSRGFEAFF.

This chain links TRBV7-8 with TRBJ1-1; no firm D call. CDR1 is SGHVS and CDR2 is FQNEAQ in the germline V gene. The CDR3 runs 11 residues. V lost 4 bases, J lost 3 bases, and 3 bases lay in between. The CDR3 spells CASSSDTEAFF. As DNA, the CDR3 is TGTGCCAGCAGCTCGGACACTGAAGCTTTCTTT.

The rearrangement joins TRBV4-3 to TRBJ1-2, with no clear D. The germline gives CDR1 LGHNA, CDR2 YSLEER. V was clipped by 0 bases and J by 3 bases, with 8 bases between them. This CDR3 region has 14 residues. Here the CDR3 reads CASSQDLVDYGYTF. The CDR3 DNA reads TGCGCCAGCAGCCAAGATCTGGTAGACTATGGCTACACCTTC.

This sequence joins TRBV4-3 and TRBJ1-1; 10 bases map to TRBD1. Looked up from germline, CDR1 is LGHNA and CDR2 is YSLEER. This CDR3 region has 16 residues. The V gene end was trimmed by 1 base and the J gene end by 4 bases; junction bases not matched to a gene: 6. Written as DNA, the CDR3 is TGCGCCAGCAGCCAAGGTGGGACAGGGGAGGGCACTGAAGCTTTCTTT. Translating gives CASSQGGTGEGTEAFF.

The rearrangement links TRBV5-6 to TRBJ1-2, with D hard to call. V was trimmed by 2 bases and J by 4 bases, leaving 9 bases between them. Germline CDR1 is SGHDT and CDR2 is YYEEEE. This CDR3 region has 13 residues. CDR3 coding DNA: TGTGCCAGCAGCTTATCCCAGGCCTATGGCTACACCTTC. Translation: CASSLSQAYGYTF.